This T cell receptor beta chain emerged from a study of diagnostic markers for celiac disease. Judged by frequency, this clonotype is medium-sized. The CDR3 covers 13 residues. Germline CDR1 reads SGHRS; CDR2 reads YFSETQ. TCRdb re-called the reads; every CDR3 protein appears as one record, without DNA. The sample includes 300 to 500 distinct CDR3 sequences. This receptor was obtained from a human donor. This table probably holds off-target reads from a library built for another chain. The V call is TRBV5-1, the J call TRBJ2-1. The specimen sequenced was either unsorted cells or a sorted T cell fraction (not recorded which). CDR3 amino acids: CASSLAGWNEQFF.